This T cell receptor beta chain was observed in a study of graft-versus-host responses after intestinal transplantation (dated by TCRdb to about 2021). Regarding the study in general: Multivisceral, liver-intestinal, or isolated intestinal transplants were received by the recipients. Anti-thymocyte globulin induction was given to all recipients, followed by maintenance tacrolimus and steroids for around three years. Of the roughly 23 intestinal transplant recipients enrolled in the cohort, one of whom was a retransplant, a few patients without pretransplant specimens were excluded. Alloreactive clones were identified by sequencing pre-transplant mixed lymphocyte reaction products and comparing these products with unstimulated pre-transplant donor and recipient T cells. Rather than going through the commercial service, samples from a few later patients were sequenced in-house on an Illumina MiSeq and processed with MiXCR. A peak of at least 4% donor T cells among recipient peripheral blood mononuclear cells was the definition used for donor T cell macrochimerism. Graft-versus-host and host-versus-graft alloreactive T cell clones were tracked in the graft, circulation and bone marrow after intestinal transplantation using bulk TCR-beta CDR3 sequencing. What the study reported, not specific to this receptor: Early after transplant, peak levels of circulating GvH clones were associated with declines in HvG clones. In the allografts of patients with donor T cell macrochimerism, GvH to HvG T cell clonal ratios were high. GvH clones were detected in recipient bone marrow, and some appeared earlier in ileal mucosa or blood, consistent with an intestinal mucosal origin. The conclusions were limited by the relatively low number and heterogeneity of the intestinal transplant patients.

For this clone: Its antigen specificity is not known. Base qualities are missing; no much larger clone stands one base away.

Libraries were made using the immunoSEQ multiplex PCR assay. For most patients, genomic DNA was isolated using the Qiagen DNeasy Blood and Tissue Kit and was shipped frozen to Adaptive Biotechnologies for TCR sequencing. High-throughput TCR-beta CDR3 sequencing of genomic DNA from most patients was performed by Adaptive Biotechnologies. As for the original processing: TCR sequencing data for some 17 patients were retrieved from Adaptive's ImmunoSEQ software; a few other patients were processed with MiXCR and VDJtools. CD4 versus CD8 sorting errors were corrected by removing sequences found in both subsets at a frequency ratio below 5:1. CDR3 nucleotide sequences shared between donor and recipient were removed because their origin could not be assigned. To be classed as alloreactive, a clone needed at least 2-fold expansion over unstimulated cells and a minimum CFSE-low frequency of 0.002% (template counts) or 0.001% (read counts). Clones detected in sequenced pre-transplant spleen, lymph node, or MLR CFSE-low populations of the donor or recipient were defined as mappable. Cumulative frequency of alloreactive clones was calculated as a percentage of all sequences weighted by copy number. In its TCRdb copy, this immuneACCESS table keeps in-frame sequences only and misses some clones. Where compared with another copy, unresolved V genes explain less than half of these, and the others have no known cause. The V and J calls and clone size come from that table; D and trimming were worked out from the DNA. This sample lists about 89,000 clones; 90% to 95% were detected once. In total, the top ten clones hold approximately 0.1% of the sample.

What this sample's time point label stands for: cells obtained before transplantation from donor or recipient. CD3+CD4+ and CD3+CD8+ populations were FACS-sorted from unstimulated pre-transplant donor and recipient cells taken from spleen or lymph nodes. In the germline V gene (reference sequence), CDR1 corresponds to GTSNPN and CDR2 to SVGIG. V is shortened by 4 bases, J by 0 bases, and the region joining them spans 13 bases. The CDR3 sequence holds 14 residues, the cysteine and phenylalanine included. Solely the CDR3 DNA is kept, with 42 bases framed from the first base. Sequencing was performed on unstimulated CD4+ T cells sorted from spleen or lymph node cells, taken before intestinal transplant. The receptor comes from a human donor who received an intestinal transplant. The chain joins TRBV30 to TRBJ2-7; the D gene is unclear. For the CDR3, the sequence is CAWNRQHGSYEQYF. Here is the DNA: TGTGCCTGGAACAGACAACATGGCTCCTACGAGCAGTACTTC.